This T cell receptor beta chain was captured in a study of Ad26.COV2.S vaccination and SARS-CoV-2 variants. About the research overall: Doses of Ad26.COV2.S were injected into muscle once or twice, 56 days apart.

The CDR3 totals 14 residues. Between the trimmed V and J ends, which lost 3 bases and 2 bases, there was a span of 11 bases. CDR1 is MDHEN and CDR2 is SYDVKM in the germline V gene. Treatment of the sample: around 19 received Ad26.COV2.S at low or high dose, single or two shots; 5 received placebo; per-sample allocation not given. Day 63 after the first injection of vaccine or placebo was the sampling time. Ad26 vector vaccine expressed Wuhan-strain SARS-CoV-2 spike. As for this clone: What it binds is not known.

Repertoires were generated with immunoSEQ multiplex PCR, while TCRdb's copy carries only in-frame clones and drops some. The data contain about 400,000 clones, 70% to 90% of them singletons. Findings and caveats of the study: It was found that vaccine and placebo recipients had similar non-spike TCR breadth. Substantial response breadth was reportedly seen for spike-specific CD8+ and CD4+ T cells after vaccination.

The sequencing used peripheral blood, collected in a trial of Ad26.COV2.S vaccine versus placebo. This chain joins TRBV28 and TRBJ2-7; no definite D call. This TCR derives from a person between 18 and 65 years old who received the Ad26.COV2.S COVID-19 vaccine or a placebo. Here the CDR3 DNA reads TGTGCCAGCAGTTTCCGGCAGAACACCTACGAGCAGTACTTC. Its protein product is CASSFRQNTYEQYF.